The present T cell receptor beta chain was sequenced within a study of T cell changes during pregnancy in multiple sclerosis. Some clones are missing from TCRdb's copy, which holds only in-frame ones; the method was immunoSEQ multiplex PCR. The data hold 40,000 to 60,000 clones, with 94% observed a single time. CDR3 length: 14 residues. J lost 6 bases, V lost 5 bases, and 8 bases had no gene match. Germline values: CDR1 PRHDT, CDR2 FYEKMQ (reference sequence). The input for sequencing was CD8+ T cells from peripheral blood mononuclear cells, taken before pregnancy. The chain recombines TRBV13 with TRBJ1-1; 8 bases line up with TRBD1. This sequence was found in a female donor with multiple sclerosis, enrolled in a pregnancy study. CDR3 protein: CASSPRQGRAEAFF. The CDR3 DNA is TGTGCCAGCAGCCCTCGACAGGGGAGAGCTGAAGCTTTCTTT.